Shown below are 10 T cell receptor beta chains from a single sample sequenced in a study of blood T cell repertoires in COVID-19. Profiled with immunoSEQ multiplex PCR; TCRdb holds only in-frame clones, not every one. Counted here are 85,000 to 100,000 clones, around 88% occurring once; the ten biggest clones make up around 17%. Input material: peripheral blood. The receptors were gathered from a woman aged 55-75 years with COVID-19, enrolled during active disease.

This chain connects TRBV30 to TRBJ1-2; 7 nucleotides line up with TRBD1. The V gene end was trimmed by 3 bases and the J gene end by 13 bases; junction bases not matched to a gene: 11. The CDR3 covers 12 residues. The germline V gene has CDR1 GTSNPN and CDR2 SVGIG (reference sequence). For the CDR3, the DNA is TGTGCCTGGAGGTTTAGAGACAGGGCGGTCACCTTC. Its protein product is CAWRFRDRAVTF.

This chain links TRBV18 with TRBJ1-5, with 9 nucleotides matching TRBD1. The germline CDR1 and CDR2 sequences are KGHSH and LQKENI. Trimming took 2 bases from V and 5 from J; bases not matched to a gene: 4. CDR3 length equals 15 residues. CDR3 amino acids: CASSPGTGRDQPQHF. The CDR3 nucleotides read TGTGCCAGCTCACCAGGGACAGGGCGCGATCAGCCCCAGCATTTT. Looking up the rest from reference TRBV18 and TRBJ1-5 gives the full variable domain: NAGVMQNPRHLVRRRGQEARLRCSPMKGHSHVYWYRQLPEEGLKFMVYLQKENIIDESGMPKERFSAEFPKEGPSILRIQQVVRGDSAAYFCASSPGTGRDQPQHFGDGTRLSIL.

The chain couples TRBV19 to TRBJ2-1; 7 bases map to TRBD1. The V and J ends lost 6 bases and 7 bases, in that order; junction bases with no gene match: 9. This CDR3 is 14 amino acids long. Germline V gene sequence: CDR1 LNHDA, CDR2 SQIVND (reference sequence). CDR3 residues: CASRYRGDGNEQFF. The CDR3 DNA reads TGTGCCAGTAGGTACAGGGGCGATGGAAATGAGCAGTTCTTC.

As for this clone: At one boundary the junction diverges from the germline segment, which might be a read error. This chain joins TRBV6-1 and TRBJ1-3, with unresolved D. CDR1 is MNHNS and CDR2 is SASEGT in the germline V gene. This CDR3 comprises 17 residues. CDR3: CASSEVYGLHSRNTIYF. CDR3 DNA: TGTGCCAGCAGTGAAGTTTATGGGCTGCACTCTCGAAACACCATATATTTT.

In this sample, this clone turned up a few times. V is TRBV9 and J is TRBJ2-7, with D maybe TRBD2 (5 bases). This CDR3 contains 14 residues. The V and J ends lost 0 bases and 5 bases respectively, with 12 bases between them. Looked up from germline, CDR1 is SGDLS and CDR2 is YYNGEE. CDR3 nucleotide sequence: TGTGCCAGCAGCGTAGACTCGGGGTTAAACGAGCAGTACTTC. This codes for CASSVDSGLNEQYF.

This chain joins TRBV6-6 and TRBJ1-1, with D unresolved. The CDR3 spans 14 residues. Germline CDR1 MNHNY, CDR2 SVGAGI (reference sequence). V lost 6 bases, J lost 0 bases, and 11 bases lay in between. CDR3 in DNA: TGTGCCAGCAGCTATCCGGGGTTGAACACTGAAGCTTTCTTT. Protein product: CASSYPGLNTEAFF.

V is TRBV12-3 or TRBV12-4 and J is TRBJ1-2; TRBD1 aligns across 7 bases. CDR3 length: 13 residues. V was clipped by 7 bases and J by 2 bases; unmatched bases: 4. In DNA form, the CDR3 reads TGTGCCAGCATCGCGGACAGGAACTATGGCTACACCTTC. It specifies CASIADRNYGYTF.

J is TRBJ1-2 and V is TRBV2; 11 bases are a match to TRBD1. Trimming removed 7 bases from V and 3 bases from J; junction bases left unmatched: 10. The CDR3 runs 16 residues. Germline CDR1 reads SNHLY; CDR2 reads FYNNEI. CDR3 amino acids: CASIGGQGALHYGYTF. In DNA form, the CDR3 reads TGTGCCAGCATAGGAGGACAGGGGGCGCTTCACTATGGCTACACCTTC.

This chain connects TRBV2 to TRBJ2-3; 8 nucleotides match TRBD1. The CDR3 totals 15 residues. The germline gives CDR1 SNHLY, CDR2 FYNNEI. V was clipped by 5 bases and J by 3 bases; unmatched bases: 7. The CDR3 sequence is CASSLGQGPTDTQYF. CDR3 in DNA: TGTGCCAGCAGTTTAGGACAGGGTCCAACAGATACGCAGTATTTT.

The chain uses TRBV7-9 and TRBJ1-6, with D unclear. The germline V and J ends were trimmed by 10 bases and 0 bases, with 16 bases remaining between them. The germline V gene encodes CDR1 SEHNR and CDR2 FQNEAQ (reference sequence). This CDR3 region has 16 residues. CDR3 protein: CAIGRSDSSYNSPLHF. In nucleotides, the CDR3 is TGTGCCATCGGACGTAGCGATAGCTCCTATAATTCACCCCTCCACTTT.